The following is a T cell receptor beta chain sequence with its context. Its antigen is not known. The record originates from a study of prognosis after radiotherapy for stage I lung cancer. General observations from the study: Patients' TRBV and TRBJ gene usage reportedly differed by presence or absence of metastases.

V lost 0 bases, J lost 6 bases, and 6 bases lay in between. The length of the CDR3 is 13 residues. The germline CDR1 and CDR2 sequences are SGHTA and FQGTGA. Investigators drew around 6 milliliters of peripheral blood at each of two time points. Genomic DNA was subjected to two-round multiplex PCR for amplification of TCR beta CDR3. First-round PCR used primers specific to each TRBV and TRBJ gene. TCRdb processed the multiplex PCR reads anew with MiXCR; each CDR3 protein has one entry. The data hold about 23,000 distinct CDR3 sequences, with about 46% observed a single time. The clonotype comes from a donor over 45 with non-small cell lung cancer. V is TRBV7-3 and J is TRBJ2-1, with no clear D. The input for sequencing was PBMCs, taken before or after stereotactic body radiation therapy (not recorded which). CDR3 protein: CASSLTASNEQFF. The CDR3 DNA reads as TGTGCCAGCAGCTTAACGGCCAGCAATGAGCAGTTCTTC.